This T cell receptor beta chain emerged from a study of OX40 agonist ivuxolimab in advanced cancers. Study summary: Melanoma, hepatocellular carcinoma, head and neck or renal cell cancer occurred in dose-escalation patients.

The CDR3 extends over 19 amino acids. V shed 4 bases and J 2 bases; nucleotides not matched to a gene: 19. From germline, CDR1 is KGHSH and CDR2 LQKENI. Of note for this clone: Antigen specificity is unknown.

Using immunoSEQ multiplex PCR, the repertoire was profiled, and TCRdb retains in-frame clones only, with some absent. Here the sample spans some 28,000 clones, 75% to 95% being singletons. The study's findings and limits: Antigen targets of the expanded peripheral T cells went undetermined.

The clonotype was recovered from an adult with an advanced solid tumor such as melanoma, head and neck, liver or kidney cancer. V usage is TRBV18 and J usage is TRBJ1-2, with 7 positions matching TRBD1. The sequences come from CD4+ or CD8+ T cells sorted from blood, collected in a trial of the OX40 agonist ivuxolimab. The CDR3 DNA reads TGTGCCAGCTCACAAAGACCGGGACAGCAAACAAACCTCAACTATGGCTACACCTTC. Its protein product is CASSQRPGQQTNLNYGYTF.